These 14 T cell receptor beta chains were all obtained from the same sample, sequenced in a study of T cell responses to AZD1222 COVID-19 vaccine. Sequencing used immunoSEQ multiplex PCR; TCRdb keeps in-frame clones, though not all of them. The table has about 150,000 clones, 70% to 90% seen once; the top ten hold 5.5% to 8%. This material consisted of peripheral blood, taken after recovery from COVID-19. These TCRs come from an adult who had recovered from COVID-19.

This chain uses TRBV6-2 or TRBV6-3 with TRBJ2-6; TRBD1 aligns across 9 bases. This CDR3 has 19 residues. Trimming at V came to 2 bases and at J to 0 bases, leaving 8 bases not matched to a gene. CDR1 MNHEY and CDR2 SVGEGT come from the germline V gene. CDR3 sequence: CASSYPLGTGISGANVLTF. CDR3 nucleotides: TGTGCCAGCAGTTACCCACTAGGGACAGGGATCTCTGGGGCCAACGTCCTGACTTTC.

This clone was recorded once. The gene calls are TRBV4-3 and TRBJ1-1, with a weak D call TRBD1 (5 bases). Deletions cut 1 base from V and 0 bases from J, with 9 bases between. CDR3 size: 15 residues. The germline V gene has CDR1 LGHNA and CDR2 YSLEER. The CDR3: CASSQGRALNTEAFF. The CDR3 DNA sequence: TGCGCCAGCAGCCAAGGCAGGGCACTGAACACTGAAGCTTTCTTT.

The genes are TRBV28 and TRBJ2-7, with TRBD1 identical over 7 bases. V shed 4 bases, J shed 3 bases, and the junction held 12 bases outside the gene matches. Germline V gene data show CDR1 as MDHEN and CDR2 as SYDVKM. There are 16 residues in the CDR3. This CDR3 is CASSSLTGRSSYEQYF. CDR3 in DNA: TGTGCCAGCAGTTCCCTGACAGGGCGTTCTAGCTACGAGCAGTACTTC.

This chain connects TRBV2 to TRBJ2-5, with 9 positions matching TRBD2. Germline CDR1 is SNHLY and CDR2 is FYNNEI. The CDR3 loop spans 16 amino acids. Trimming took 8 bases from V and 4 from J; bases not matched to a gene: 14. The CDR3 here is CASSPPPGTSRETQYF. As DNA, the CDR3 is TGTGCCAGCTCACCTCCCCCCGGGACTAGCAGAGAGACCCAGTACTTC.

This chain links TRBV7-2 with TRBJ2-7, with D possibly being TRBD1 (5 bases). There are 14 residues in the CDR3. The germline CDR1 and CDR2 sequences are SGHTA and FQGNSA. The V gene lost 8 bases and the J gene lost 6 bases, with 20 bases spanning the gap. The CDR3 DNA reads TGTGCCAGCCTTCCGACAGTAAGGCAGGGCGAGCAGTACTTC. It is translated as CASLPTVRQGEQYF.

This clone was detected only a few times. The chain joins TRBV4-2 to TRBJ2-5; TRBD2 might be the D (6 bases). The CDR3 loop spans 18 amino acids. Germline loops: CDR1 LGHNA, CDR2 YNFKEQ. The germline V and J ends were trimmed by 0 bases and 3 bases, with 20 bases remaining between them. The CDR3 sequence: CASSQEGATFGGKETQYF. For the CDR3, the DNA is TGTGCCAGCAGCCAAGAAGGGGCAACGTTCGGAGGGAAAGAGACCCAGTACTTC.

The V gene is TRBV4-2, the J gene TRBJ2-7, with 8 bases identical to TRBD1. The germline V gene encodes CDR1 LGHNA and CDR2 YNFKEQ. This CDR3 spans 20 amino acids. Trimming removed 0 bases from V and 0 bases from J; junction bases left unmatched: 16. The CDR3 nucleotides are TGTGCCAGCAGCCAAGATTCTGGTCGGATGGGACAGGTGAGCTCCTACGAGCAGTACTTC. Residues: CASSQDSGRMGQVSSYEQYF.

The chain recombines TRBV29-1 with TRBJ1-2, with D possibly TRBD1 on 6 matching bases. Trimming removed 2 bases from V and 7 bases from J, with 14 bases in between. The germline V gene encodes CDR1 SQVTM and CDR2 ANQGSEA. CDR3 length: 13 residues. This CDR3 is CSVETGAEAGYTF. The DNA of the CDR3 is TGCAGCGTTGAAACGGGGGCTGAAGCTGGCTACACCTTC. The variable domain in full, completed from reference TRBV29-1 and TRBJ1-2, reads SAVISQKPSRDICQRGTSLTIQCQVDSQVTMMFWYRQQPGQSLTLIATANQGSEATYESGFVIDKFPISRPNLTFSTLTVSNMSPEDSSIYLCSVETGAEAGYTFGSGTRLTVV.

The chain carries TRBV2 and TRBJ2-3, with 9 positions matching TRBD1. The length of the CDR3 is 16 residues. The V segment lost 6 bases and the J segment 1 base; nucleotides outside the gene matches: 8. CDR1 and CDR2 (germline): SNHLY, FYNNEI. CDR3 in amino acids: CASRGQGSTRTDTQYF. In DNA, the CDR3 is TGTGCCAGCAGGGGACAGGGATCCACGCGCACAGATACGCAGTATTTT.

This chain joins TRBV28 and TRBJ1-4, with D possibly TRBD1 on 6 matching bases. Germline CDR1 is MDHEN and CDR2 is SYDVKM. The V gene lost 11 bases and the J gene lost 0 bases, with 19 bases spanning the gap. The CDR3 is 16 amino acids. The CDR3 DNA is TGTGCCGGAGGGGGTGGGGGCGGCTCAACTAATGAAAAACTGTTTTTT. The encoded protein is CAGGGGGGSTNEKLFF.

The J gene is TRBJ2-2, the V gene TRBV2; no clear D. Trimming stripped 7 bases from V and 1 base from J, with 10 bases between. Germline CDR1 and CDR2: SNHLY and FYNNEI. The CDR3 totals 14 residues. CDR3 sequence: CASTRAQNTGELFF. CDR3 bases: TGTGCCAGCACACGGGCTCAGAACACCGGGGAGCTGTTTTTT.

The gene calls are TRBV24-1 and TRBJ2-3; TRBD2 matches 9 bases. CDR1 and CDR2 from the germline V gene are KGHDR and SFDVKD. This CDR3 is built from 17 residues. The V gene end was trimmed by 1 base and the J gene end by 0 bases; junction bases not matched to a gene: 4. In DNA, the CDR3 is TGTGCCACCAGTGATTTACTAGCGGGTACGAGCACAGATACGCAGTATTTT. Translating gives CATSDLLAGTSTDTQYF.

V gene TRBV7-3 combines with J gene TRBJ2-1, with 11 bases aligning to TRBD2. In germline, CDR1 is SGHTA, CDR2 FQGTGA. The CDR3 has 17 amino acids. Unmatched junction bases numbered 12, after V lost 5 bases and J lost 6 bases. The CDR3 DNA reads as TGTGCCAGCAGCGTAAGGAGTAGCGGGAGGGCCATCAATGAGCAGTTCTTC. Its translation is CASSVRSSGRAINEQFF.

The rearrangement uses TRBV5-4 and TRBJ2-2; 8 nucleotides agree with TRBD2. Trimming took 4 bases from V and 4 from J; bases not matched to a gene: 6. CDR3 length equals 15 residues. Germline V CDR1 and CDR2: SGHNT, YYREEE (reference sequence). The CDR3 protein is CASSTRTSPTGELFF. The CDR3 coding sequence is TGTGCCAGCAGCACCCGGACTAGCCCCACCGGGGAGCTGTTTTTT.